The TCR beta chain described here comes from a study of coeliac disease. Study-wide results and caveats: Of coeliac lamina propria samples, about 45% of the 18 held published gliadin-specific TRB sequences, versus 1 of 6 controls.

Worth noting for this clone: Its antigen is unknown.

The CDR3 totals 17 residues. Germline V gene sequence: CDR1 MNHNS, CDR2 SASEGT. V shed 4 bases and J shed 1 base, with 17 bases lying between them. The protocol was immunoSEQ multiplex PCR, while the TCRdb copy is restricted to in-frame clones and leaves out a portion. Of about 5,000 clones listed, around 72% are singletons. The TCR comes from a man aged 18 to 30 with celiac disease on a gluten-free diet. The V gene is TRBV6-1, the J gene TRBJ1-5; D remains unclear. Source material: lymphocytes from the gut lamina propria. The chain's CDR3 is CASSVGRGERSNQPQHF. For the CDR3, the DNA is TGTGCCAGCAGTGTGGGGAGAGGAGAGAGAAGCAATCAGCCCCAGCATTTT.